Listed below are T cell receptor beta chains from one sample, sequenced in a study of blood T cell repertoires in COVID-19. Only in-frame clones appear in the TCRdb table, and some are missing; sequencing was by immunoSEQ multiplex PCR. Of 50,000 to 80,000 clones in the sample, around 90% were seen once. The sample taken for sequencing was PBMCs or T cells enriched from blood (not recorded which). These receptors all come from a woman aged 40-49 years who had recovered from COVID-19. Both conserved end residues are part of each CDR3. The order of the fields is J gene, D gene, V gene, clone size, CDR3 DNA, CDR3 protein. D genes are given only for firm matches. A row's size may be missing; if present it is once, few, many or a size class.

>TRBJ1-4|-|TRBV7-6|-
TGTGCCAGCAGCCCGTTACAGGTTGAAAAACTGTTTTTT
CASSPLQVEKLFF
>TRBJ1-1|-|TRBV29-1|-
TGCAGCGTTGAACTAAACACTGAAGCTTTCTTT
CSVELNTEAFF
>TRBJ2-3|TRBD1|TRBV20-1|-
TGCAGTGCCAGTTCGTTAGGGGGCGCGAGCACAGATACGCAGTATTTT
CSASSLGGASTDTQYF
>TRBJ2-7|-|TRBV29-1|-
TGCAGCGTTGATCGACAGTTATACGCCTACGAGCAGTACTTC
CSVDRQLYAYEQYF
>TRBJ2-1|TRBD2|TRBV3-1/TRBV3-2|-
TGTGCCAGCAGCCATAGCGGGGGCTACAATGAGCAGTTCTTC
CASSHSGGYNEQFF
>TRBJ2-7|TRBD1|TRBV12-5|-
TGTGCTAGTGGTTTGGGGCCAGGGGGCTATTGGTTC
CASGLGPGGYWF
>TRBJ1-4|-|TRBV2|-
TGTGCCAGCAGGCTTTTTGGGGCCTCTAATGAAAAACTGTTTTTT
CASRLFGASNEKLFF
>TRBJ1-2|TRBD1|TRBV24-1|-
TGTGCCACCAGTGAGTCTCGGACAGGAGGTTTCTATGGCTACACCTTC
CATSESRTGGFYGYTF
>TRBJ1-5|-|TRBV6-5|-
TGTGCCAGCTGTCAGGGACTTAATCAGCCCCAGCATTTT
CASCQGLNQPQHF
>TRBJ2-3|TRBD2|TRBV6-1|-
TGTGCCACCGAGCGGGGGTATTTT
CATERGYF
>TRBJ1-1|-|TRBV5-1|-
TGCGCCAGCAGCTTGGGGTCAGGGAACCATGAAGCTTTCTTT
CASSLGSGNHEAFF
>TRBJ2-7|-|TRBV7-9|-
TGTGCCAGCAGCTTACTTGACAGTTACGAGCAGTACTTC
CASSLLDSYEQYF
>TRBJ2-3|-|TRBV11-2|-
TGTGCCAGCAGCCGAGACAGGAAGGTAGATACGCAGTATTTT
CASSRDRKVDTQYF
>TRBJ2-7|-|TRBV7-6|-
TGTGCCAGCAGCAATAGCGGCTACGAGCAGTACTTC
CASSNSGYEQYF
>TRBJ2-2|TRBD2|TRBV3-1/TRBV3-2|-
TGTGCCAGCAGCCAAGAATTAGCGGGGAACACCGGGGAGCTGTTTTTT
CASSQELAGNTGELFF
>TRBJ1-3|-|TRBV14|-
TGTGCCAGCAGCCAGTTTAAGATCGGGTCTTTAGGAAACACCATATATTTT
CASSQFKIGSLGNTIYF
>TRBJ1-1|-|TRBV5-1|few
TGCGCCAGCAGCACGGGAGCGAACACTGAAGCTTTCTTT
CASSTGANTEAFF
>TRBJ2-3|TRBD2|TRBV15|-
TGTGCCACCACCCCTAGCGGCAAAACCACAGATACGCAGTATTTT
CATTPSGKTTDTQYF
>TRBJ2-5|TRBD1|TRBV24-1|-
TGTGCCACCAGGGGGACAGGGGGCGAGGGGGAGACCCAGTACTTC
CATRGTGGEGETQYF
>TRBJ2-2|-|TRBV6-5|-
TGTGCCAGCAGTTACGTACAGGGTAACACCGGGGAGCTGTTTTTT
CASSYVQGNTGELFF
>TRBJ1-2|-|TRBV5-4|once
TGTGCCAGCAGCCCCCCGGGAGGTGGCTACACCTTC
CASSPPGGGYTF
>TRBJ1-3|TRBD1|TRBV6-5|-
TGTGCCAGCAGACCCGACAGGGGACGGGACACCATATATTTT
CASRPDRGRDTIYF
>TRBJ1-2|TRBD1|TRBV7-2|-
TGTGCCAGCAGCTTACTCTGGACAGGGGGCTACACCTTC
CASSLLWTGGYTF
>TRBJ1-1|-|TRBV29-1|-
TGCAGCGTTGCTACAGGTCCTTGGAACACTGAAGCTTTCTTT
CSVATGPWNTEAFF
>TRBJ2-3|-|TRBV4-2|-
TGTGCCAGCAGCCATGGGGGGTCAGATACGCAGTATTTT
CASSHGGSDTQYF
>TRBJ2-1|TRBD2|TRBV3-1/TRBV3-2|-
TGTGCCAGCAGCCAAGGTGTACTAGCGGGGGGTACTGAGCAGTTCTTC
CASSQGVLAGGTEQFF
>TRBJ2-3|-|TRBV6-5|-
TGTGCCAGCAGTTACTTCTCAGGGTCCCGCACAGATACGCAGTATTTT
CASSYFSGSRTDTQYF
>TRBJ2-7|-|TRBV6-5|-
TGTGCCAGCAGTCCGCAGGGCCACGAGCAGTACTTC
CASSPQGHEQYF
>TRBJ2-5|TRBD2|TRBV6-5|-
TGTGCCAGCAGTTACCTGCCAGCGGGGGGGCCAGAGACCCAGTACTTC
CASSYLPAGGPETQYF